The rows below give T cell receptor beta chains drawn from one sample of a study of cytomegalovirus exposure and HLA in healthy donors. Libraries were prepared by immunoSEQ multiplex PCR; TCRdb keeps only in-frame clonotypes and omits some of them. The sample holds about 130,000 clones, approximately 81% seen once. The sequenced material came from PBMCs. The receptors originated from a man aged 18 to 35 in good health and CMV-seronegative. Both conserved end residues are part of each CDR3. The D gene is left open where the match is weak. Only part of the rows carry a size: once, few, many, or a class if the clone is expanded.

CDR3nt,CDR3aa,abundance,d_gene,v_gene,j_gene
TGTGCCTGGAGTGTTTCAAGCCTTAACTATGGCTACACCTTC,CAWSVSSLNYGYTF,-,-,TRBV30,TRBJ1-2
TGTGCCAGCAGTAAACGACAGGGAGGTTCGGAGACCCAGTACTTC,CASSKRQGGSETQYF,-,-,TRBV6-5,TRBJ2-5
TGTGCCAGCAGCTCCCAGTACAATGAGCAGTTCTTC,CASSSQYNEQFF,few,-,TRBV13,TRBJ2-1
TGTGCCAGCAGATGGGACAGGGAGTTCTTC,CASRWDREFF,-,TRBD1,TRBV6-1,TRBJ2-1
TGCGCCAGCAGCCCCGCGGGTAGCAATCAGCCCCAGCATTTT,CASSPAGSNQPQHF,-,-,TRBV5-1,TRBJ1-5
TGTGCCAGCAGCTCGAGAGGGGGCGGATATAATTCACCCCTCCACTTT,CASSSRGGGYNSPLHF,-,TRBD1,TRBV7-9,TRBJ1-6
TGTGCCAGCAGTGAGTCAGGGGCCAACGTCCTGACTTTC,CASSESGANVLTF,-,-,TRBV2,TRBJ2-6
TGTGCCAGCAGCGGTTCGGGACATGCCAATCAGCCCCAGCATTTT,CASSGSGHANQPQHF,once,-,TRBV5-6,TRBJ1-5
TGCGCCAGCAGGGTAGAATCGGGACAGAGGCTTAACTATGGCTACACCTTC,CASRVESGQRLNYGYTF,-,TRBD1,TRBV5-1,TRBJ1-2
TGTGCCAGCAGTGGAGTCACTAGCGGGGGCTCTCTTAAGTACAATGAGCAGTTCTTC,CASSGVTSGGSLKYNEQFF,-,TRBD2,TRBV2,TRBJ2-1
TGTGCCAGCAGCGCGAGGGGGCGCACTGAAGCTTTCTTT,CASSARGRTEAFF,-,TRBD1,TRBV9,TRBJ1-1
TGTGCCAGCAGTGCCCCCTGGGGGAAAGGACTAGCGGGGGGAAACAATGAGCAGTTCTTC,CASSAPWGKGLAGGNNEQFF,-,TRBD2,TRBV6-1,TRBJ2-1
TGTGCCAGCAGCATAAATCAGGGTGGCACCGGGGAGCTGTTTTTT,CASSINQGGTGELFF,-,-,TRBV11-3,TRBJ2-2
TGTGCCGGCAGCTCGGGAACTACTGATTCACCCCTCCACTTT,CAGSSGTTDSPLHF,-,-,TRBV13,TRBJ1-6
TGTGCCACCAGCAGAGGCCAGCAGGGACAGGGGGTGGTTCAGCCCCAGCATTTT,CATSRGQQGQGVVQPQHF,-,TRBD1,TRBV15,TRBJ1-5
TGCGCCAGCACCTCCGGGGGGAACACTGAAGCTTTCTTT,CASTSGGNTEAFF,-,-,TRBV10-2,TRBJ1-1
TGTGCCAGCAGCCCCGGACTAGCGGGGGGGCCAGTAACCGAGCAGTACTTC,CASSPGLAGGPVTEQYF,-,TRBD2,TRBV5-4,TRBJ2-7
TGTGCCAGCAGGTCCGGGACAGGAAATTATGGCTACACCTTC,CASRSGTGNYGYTF,-,TRBD1,TRBV7-9,TRBJ1-2
TGTGCCTGGAGTATCTTCCCAACCTCGGGGGAGACCCAGTACTTC,CAWSIFPTSGETQYF,-,-,TRBV30,TRBJ2-5
TGTGCCAGTAGTTCCCCCCAAGGGGAATATGTGAACACTGAAGCTTTCTTT,CASSSPQGEYVNTEAFF,once,-,TRBV19,TRBJ1-1
TGCGCCAGCAGCTCGGGACTTTCAGACGATCAGCCCCAGCATTTT,CASSSGLSDDQPQHF,-,-,TRBV5-1,TRBJ1-5
TGTGCCAGCAGCTCTATTCGTCTCGGGAGCTCCTACGAGCAGTACTTC,CASSSIRLGSSYEQYF,-,-,TRBV5-6,TRBJ2-7
TGCGCCAGCAGTGACCCGGGGAGAGAGCAGTACTTC,CASSDPGREQYF,once,-,TRBV10-1,TRBJ2-7
TGTGCCAGTCCGGGTCCCGTCTATGGCTACACCTTC,CASPGPVYGYTF,-,-,TRBV11-1,TRBJ1-2
TGTGCCAGCAGCTTTTTTGGGGGGACAGGGCACTACGAGCAGTACTTC,CASSFFGGTGHYEQYF,-,TRBD1,TRBV7-8,TRBJ2-7
TGTGCCAGCAGCCCTGACGTAGGACAGGCCATTTTTTCACCCCTCCACTTT,CASSPDVGQAIFSPLHF,-,TRBD1,TRBV5-4,TRBJ1-6
TGTGCCAGTCATCAAGCTTTGGAAGCTTTCTTT,CASHQALEAFF,-,-,TRBV19,TRBJ1-1
TGTGCCAGCAGCTTAGCCTCAGGGGGCTTGGGGTACGAGCAGTACTTC,CASSLASGGLGYEQYF,-,TRBD1,TRBV7-2,TRBJ2-7
TGCGCCAGCAGCTATGGGGGACAGGGGGTGGTTCGCCCCTACAATGAGCAGTTCTTC,CASSYGGQGVVRPYNEQFF,once,TRBD1,TRBV5-1,TRBJ2-1
TGTGCCAGCAGCGTAGATCAAGCGCGGCCCCAGCATTTT,CASSVDQARPQHF,-,-,TRBV9,TRBJ1-5
TGTGCCAGCAGCGTAGACAGGGGGCGTCTTGGGAACACTGAAGCTTTCTTT,CASSVDRGRLGNTEAFF,-,TRBD1,TRBV7-2,TRBJ1-1
TGTGCCAGCAGTACGGACAGGACCCCCTACGAGCAGTACTTC,CASSTDRTPYEQYF,-,TRBD1,TRBV6-5,TRBJ2-7
TGCGCCAGCAGCATCCAGGCAACTAATGAAAAACTGTTTTTT,CASSIQATNEKLFF,few,-,TRBV5-1,TRBJ1-4
TGTGCCAGCAGCCAAGATGGGGCGGGGGGCTACGAGCAGTACTTC,CASSQDGAGGYEQYF,-,TRBD2,TRBV4-2,TRBJ2-7
TGTGCCAGCAGTTACGGGGGGACGCGTGGCTACACCTTC,CASSYGGTRGYTF,-,-,TRBV6-6,TRBJ1-2
TGTGCCAGCTCACCTGGGACAGGGGATCAGCCCCAGCATTTT,CASSPGTGDQPQHF,few,TRBD1,TRBV18,TRBJ1-5
TGTGCCAGTAGTGATATGAACAGGCAGAACACTGAAGCTTTCTTT,CASSDMNRQNTEAFF,-,-,TRBV19,TRBJ1-1
TGCAGCGTTCGCAGTGACTATGGCTACACCTTC,CSVRSDYGYTF,-,-,TRBV29-1,TRBJ1-2
TGCAGTGCCGGAGGAGATACGCAGTATTTT,CSAGGDTQYF,-,-,TRBV20-1,TRBJ2-3
TGTGCCAGCAGCTTTAGCCTTCCCGGAGGGGGCTACACCTTC,CASSFSLPGGGYTF,-,-,TRBV5-8,TRBJ1-2
TGTGCCAGCAGACCGGACAGGGTTGGTGGCTACACCTTC,CASRPDRVGGYTF,-,TRBD1,TRBV7-9,TRBJ1-2
TGTGCCAGCAGCGCTGGGCTGGGACAGGACCACTACGAGCAGTACTTC,CASSAGLGQDHYEQYF,-,TRBD1,TRBV13,TRBJ2-7
TGTGCCAGCAGTTTTCCCAGGGGCGCAATGAACACTGAAGCTTTCTTT,CASSFPRGAMNTEAFF,few,-,TRBV6-5,TRBJ1-1
TGTGCCAGCAGTCCCACAAGTTTGTCCCTCCACTTT,CASSPTSLSLHF,-,-,TRBV28,TRBJ1-6
TGTGCCAGCAGTTTACATTACCTTACTCCTTTCTTCCAAAGCTCCTACGAGCAGTACTTC,CASSLHYLTPFFQSSYEQYF,-,-,TRBV28,TRBJ2-7
TGCGCCAGCAGCCAAGATTCCTTATTCGGCACTGAAGCTTTCTTT,CASSQDSLFGTEAFF,-,-,TRBV4-3,TRBJ1-1
TGTGCCAGCACTAGCGCTAACAATGAGCAGTTCTTC,CASTSANNEQFF,-,-,TRBV6-1,TRBJ2-1
TGTGCCAGCAGGGGAGCGGGGGGTGAAAAACTGTTTTTT,CASRGAGGEKLFF,few,-,TRBV7-9,TRBJ1-4
TGTGCCAGCAGCTTAGGGAGGGGGAGGTATGGCTACACCTTC,CASSLGRGRYGYTF,few,-,TRBV5-6,TRBJ1-2
TGTGCCAGCAGTTACTCGAGTAGCCAGCGGGATACGCAGTATTTT,CASSYSSSQRDTQYF,-,-,TRBV6-5,TRBJ2-3
TGTGCCAGCAGCCCCCAAACAGGGGTCTCCTACGAGCAGTACTTC,CASSPQTGVSYEQYF,-,TRBD1,TRBV9,TRBJ2-7
TGTGCCAGCAGCCCCAGCGGGCGACTCTATGGCTACACCTTC,CASSPSGRLYGYTF,-,-,TRBV7-9,TRBJ1-2
TGTGCCAGCAGTCTGGCCCAGGGGCGCGTCGGAAACACCATATATTTT,CASSLAQGRVGNTIYF,-,-,TRBV5-6,TRBJ1-3
TGTGCCAGCAGTCCTTTGACAGGGTCAACCTACGAGCAGTACTTC,CASSPLTGSTYEQYF,-,TRBD1,TRBV6-5,TRBJ2-7
TGTGCCAGCAGCGTAGGAGGCCGGGGGGCGGATTACGAGCAGTACTTC,CASSVGGRGADYEQYF,-,-,TRBV9,TRBJ2-7